This is a list of T cell receptor beta chains from one sample in a study of blood T cells in healthy people across ages. TCRdb processed the 5' RACE reads anew with MiXCR; each CDR3 protein has one entry. The sample gives 700,000 or so distinct CDR3 sequences, roughly 41% of which show up once; around 30% is in the top ten. The sequenced sample was blood. The origin of the receptors is a man aged 80 or over in good health. Each CDR3 is given with its conserved first and last residue. D genes are given only for firm matches. Clone size is given for some rows only: seen once, a few or many times, or a class if the clone is expanded.

length	D	V	size	J	CDR3	DNA
16	.	TRBV4-3	.	TRBJ2-2	CASSQDLGGRTGELFF	TGCGCCAGCAGCCAAGATTTGGGGGGGCGCACCGGGGAGCTGTTTTTT
15	TRBD1	TRBV6-5	.	TRBJ2-1	CASSRTGNIQETQFF	TGTGCCAGCAGTCGGACAGGGAACATTCAAGAGACCCAGTTCTTC
15	.	TRBV4-3	many	TRBJ2-7	CASSQGVGESYEQYF	TGCGCCAGCAGCCAAGGGGTGGGTGAGTCCTACGAGCAGTACTTC
11	.	TRBV12-3/TRBV12-4	.	TRBJ2-5	CASSTKATQYF	TGTGCCAGCAGCACGAAAGCGACCCAGTACTTC
16	.	TRBV5-1	.	TRBJ2-7	CASSLVASGRRYEQYF	TGCGCCAGCAGCTTGGTGGCCAGCGGACGCCGCTACGAGCAGTACTTC
16	.	TRBV25-1	many	TRBJ2-3	CASSDPTGRWADTQYF	TGTGCCAGCAGTGACCCGACAGGACGGTGGGCAGATACGCAGTATTTT
13	TRBD1	TRBV18	.	TRBJ2-7	CASSPRTGDEQYF	TGTGCCAGCTCACCGCGGACAGGGGACGAGCAGTACTTC
14	.	TRBV7-2	few	TRBJ2-7	CASSLAGLLYEQYF	TGTGCCAGCAGCTTAGCAGGGCTCCTCTACGAGCAGTACTTC
16	.	TRBV9	.	TRBJ2-3	CASSLGVSRVGDTQYF	TGTGCCAGCAGTCTTGGCGTTAGTCGAGTGGGAGATACGCAGTATTTT
14	TRBD2	TRBV11-2	.	TRBJ2-5	CASTPSRGTETQYF	TGTGCCAGTACGCCGTCGCGGGGGACGGAGACCCAGTACTTC
14	TRBD1	TRBV30	.	TRBJ2-7	CAWAKPGQGYEQYF	TGTGCCTGGGCGAAACCGGGACAGGGATACGAGCAGTACTTC
14	.	TRBV12-3/TRBV12-4	many	TRBJ1-2	CASRPTRANYGYTF	TGTGCCAGCAGACCGACCCGGGCTAACTATGGCTACACCTTC
13	TRBD1	TRBV12-3/TRBV12-4	few	TRBJ2-5	CASTPDRGETQYF	TGTGCCAGCACTCCCGACAGGGGAGAGACCCAGTACTTC
16	TRBD2	TRBV7-3	.	TRBJ2-3	CASSSLAGGSTDTQYF	TGTGCCAGCAGCTCATTAGCGGGAGGGTCCACAGATACGCAGTATTTT
15	.	TRBV27	.	TRBJ1-4	CASRPRVATNEKLFF	TGTGCCAGCAGACCCAGGGTTGCAACTAATGAAAAACTGTTTTTT
15	.	TRBV27	.	TRBJ2-4	CASSSAGSPKNIQYF	TGTGCCAGCAGTTCAGCAGGGTCGCCCAAAAACATTCAGTACTTC
13	.	TRBV6-2/TRBV6-3	.	TRBJ2-3	CASHRGRGDTQYF	TGTGCCAGTCACAGGGGCCGGGGGGATACGCAGTATTTT
12	.	TRBV6-6	few	TRBJ2-5	CASGPNVETQYF	TGTGCCAGCGGGCCAAATGTGGAGACCCAGTACTTC
14	TRBD1	TRBV20-1	.	TRBJ2-3	CSANRGTSTDTQYF	TGCAGTGCTAACAGGGGAACAAGCACAGATACGCAGTATTTT
13	.	TRBV20-1	many	TRBJ2-5	CSAPTPAGETQYF	TGCAGTGCTCCAACCCCGGCGGGGGAGACCCAGTACTTC
15	TRBD2	TRBV5-1	.	TRBJ2-7	CASSLDPGGGYEQYF	TGCGCCAGCAGCTTGGATCCGGGAGGGGGCTACGAGCAGTACTTC
9	.	TRBV20-1	.	TRBJ1-1	CSPNTEAFF	TGCAGTCCGAACACTGAAGCTTTCTTT
17	TRBD1	TRBV28	.	TRBJ1-1	CASSLSNGKGGNTEAFF	TGTGCCAGCAGTTTATCCAATGGGAAAGGGGGCAACACTGAAGCTTTCTTT
15	TRBD2	TRBV20-1	.	TRBJ2-7	CSARDLKSGVYEQYF	TGCAGTGCTAGAGATCTAAAGAGCGGGGTCTACGAGCAGTACTTC
17	TRBD2	TRBV20-1	many	TRBJ2-3	CSARDLTSGGRSDTQYF	TGCAGTGCTAGAGATCTAACTAGCGGGGGGAGGTCAGATACGCAGTATTTT
16	.	TRBV7-9	.	TRBJ2-6	CASSDGRRSGANVLTF	TGTGCCAGCAGTGACGGAAGGCGTTCTGGGGCCAACGTCCTGACTTTC
15	.	TRBV3-1	.	TRBJ2-7	CASSQVETHSYEQYF	TGTGCCAGCAGCCAAGTGGAGACCCACTCCTACGAGCAGTACTTC
13	.	TRBV6-2/TRBV6-3	.	TRBJ2-7	CASSLIRSGEQYF	TGTGCCAGCAGCCTCATTAGAAGTGGCGAGCAGTACTTC
13	.	TRBV29-1	.	TRBJ1-2	CSAKPPGDYGYTF	TGCAGCGCCAAACCGCCGGGAGACTATGGCTACACCTTC
15	TRBD2	TRBV3-1	few	TRBJ2-5	CASSPFLADQETQYF	TGTGCCAGCAGCCCGTTCCTAGCGGACCAAGAGACCCAGTACTTC
22	.	TRBV6-5	.	TRBJ1-6	CASSYSGPGAQDLSSYNSPLHF	TGTGCCAGCAGTTACTCGGGCCCAGGAGCCCAGGATCTTTCCTCCTATAATTCACCCCTCCACTTT
15	.	TRBV7-9	.	TRBJ2-5	CASSLYLQVDNEQYF	TGTGCCAGCAGCTTATATTTACAGGTAGACAATGAGCAGTACTTC
14	.	TRBV2	.	TRBJ2-5	CASSIRTTQETQYF	TGTGCCAGCAGTATTAGGACGACCCAAGAGACCCAGTACTTC
16	TRBD2	TRBV12-3/TRBV12-4	.	TRBJ2-5	CAGSLRTSGNQETQYF	TGTGCCGGCAGTTTACGGACTAGCGGGAATCAAGAGACCCAGTACTTC
14	.	TRBV6-2/TRBV6-3	.	TRBJ1-2	CASSYYGGNYGYTF	TGTGCCAGCAGTTACTACGGGGGAAACTATGGCTACACCTTC